Listed below are T cell receptor beta chains from one sample, sequenced in a study of cytomegalovirus exposure and HLA in healthy donors. Clones were read by immunoSEQ multiplex PCR, and TCRdb kept only the in-frame ones, dropping some. Of about 95,000 clones in the sample, about four fifths were seen once. Sequenced input: PBMCs. Every receptor here comes from a young man in good health and CMV-seropositive. CDR3s include the opening cysteine and the closing phenylalanine or tryptophan. The D gene is left open where the match is weak. A row's size may be missing; if present it is once, few, many or a size class.

d_gene | abundance | j_gene | v_gene | CDR3aa | CDR3nt
TRBD1 | . | TRBJ2-1 | TRBV5-4 | CASSYRDRDNEQFF | TGTGCCAGCAGCTACCGGGACAGGGACAATGAGCAGTTCTTC
TRBD1 | . | TRBJ2-7 | TRBV27 | CASTRGTGAYEQYF | TGTGCCAGCACAAGAGGTACAGGGGCCTACGAGCAGTACTTC
TRBD2 | . | TRBJ2-1 | TRBV5-1 | CASSRGLAYYNEQFF | TGCGCCAGCAGCCGGGGACTAGCGTATTACAATGAGCAGTTCTTC
TRBD1 | . | TRBJ1-2 | TRBV4-1 | CASSKTGGSSYGYTF | TGCGCCAGCAGCAAAACAGGGGGCTCTAGCTATGGCTACACCTTC
TRBD2 | . | TRBJ2-1 | TRBV29-1 | CSVVTSGRINEQFF | TGCAGCGTTGTTACTAGCGGGAGGATCAATGAGCAGTTCTTC
. | . | TRBJ2-1 | TRBV30 | CAWSVGVGQGADEQFF | .
. | . | TRBJ1-3 | TRBV5-6 | CASSLGDNSGNTIYF | TGTGCCAGCAGCTTAGGGGACAACTCTGGAAACACCATATATTTT
TRBD1 | few | TRBJ1-3 | TRBV6-5 | CASSPQGGGNTIYF | TGTGCCAGCAGTCCTCAGGGGGGAGGAAACACCATATATTTT
TRBD1 | . | TRBJ1-5 | TRBV11-2 | CASSPAGDRGDEPQHF | TGTGCCAGCAGCCCAGCCGGCGACAGGGGGGATGAGCCCCAGCATTTT
TRBD2 | once | TRBJ2-7 | TRBV27 | CASSFSGSSYEQYF | TGTGCCAGCAGTTTTAGCGGGAGCTCCTACGAGCAGTACTTC
. | . | TRBJ2-7 | TRBV29-1 | CSVESRGSSYEQYF | TGCAGCGTTGAATCCAGGGGAAGCTCCTACGAGCAGTACTTC
. | . | TRBJ1-1 | TRBV7-6 | CASSLTRNTEAFF | TGTGCCAGCAGCTTAACCAGGAACACTGAAGCTTTCTTT
. | . | TRBJ2-1 | TRBV11-3 | CASSLTQGGEQFF | TGTGCCAGCAGCTTAACGCAGGGAGGTGAGCAGTTCTTC
TRBD1 | . | TRBJ2-3 | TRBV7-6 | CASSLGPGQGGTDTQYF | TGTGCCAGCAGCTTAGGACCGGGACAGGGGGGCACAGATACGCAGTATTTT
. | . | TRBJ1-2 | TRBV6-5 | CASTQDSNYGYTF | TGTGCCAGCACCCAGGACAGCAACTATGGCTACACCTTC
TRBD2 | . | TRBJ2-7 | TRBV27 | CASSFGEPGLAGNEQYF | TGTGCCAGCAGTTTTGGGGAGCCGGGACTAGCGGGTAACGAGCAGTACTTC
TRBD1 | once | TRBJ2-7 | TRBV7-9 | CASSRQGIGINEQYF | TGTGCCAGCAGCCGACAGGGGATCGGGATTAACGAGCAGTACTTC
. | . | TRBJ1-4 | TRBV7-9 | CASSLDGQRDEKLFF | TGTGCCAGCAGCTTAGACGGCCAGCGGGATGAAAAACTGTTTTTT
TRBD1 | . | TRBJ2-4 | TRBV11-2 | CASRSSPGQENIQYF | TGTGCCAGCAGGTCTAGTCCGGGACAGGAAAACATTCAGTACTTC
. | . | TRBJ2-1 | TRBV11-3 | CASSLAQGIEQFF | TGTGCCAGCAGCTTAGCGCAGGGCATTGAGCAGTTCTTC
. | . | TRBJ2-3 | TRBV2 | CASSDATLGSTDTQYF | TGTGCCAGCAGTGATGCTACCCTCGGTAGCACAGATACGCAGTATTTT
TRBD2 | . | TRBJ2-1 | TRBV5-1 | CASSTSGSYNEQFF | TGCGCCAGCAGCACAAGCGGGAGCTACAATGAGCAGTTCTTC
TRBD1 | . | TRBJ2-7 | TRBV27 | CASCRLGLGQEILGEQYF | TGTGCCAGCTGCCGACTTGGGCTCGGACAGGAAATTCTGGGCGAGCAGTACTTC
. | few | TRBJ1-1 | TRBV10-3 | CAISAGRNTEAFF | TGTGCCATCAGTGCTGGGAGGAACACTGAAGCTTTCTTT
TRBD2 | . | TRBJ2-1 | TRBV28 | CASSMLGLAGGPSYNEQFF | TGTGCCAGCAGTATGCTCGGACTAGCGGGAGGGCCCTCCTACAATGAGCAGTTCTTC